The 7 T cell receptor beta chains given below trace back to one sample, sequenced in a study of T cell changes during pregnancy in multiple sclerosis. Generated by immunoSEQ multiplex PCR, the TCRdb table keeps only in-frame clones and is missing some. The sample shows around 50,000 clones, 92% of them seen only once. Source: CD4+ T cells from peripheral blood mononuclear cells, taken in the second trimester of pregnancy. These receptors all stem from a female donor with multiple sclerosis, enrolled in a pregnancy study.

The gene calls are TRBV10-2 and TRBJ2-1; 7 nucleotides agree with TRBD2. Germline CDR1 WSHSY, CDR2 SAAADI. J lost 6 bases, V lost 0 bases, and 5 bases had no gene match. The CDR3 contains 15 residues. CDR3 coding DNA: TGCGCCAGCAGTGAGTCGGGGGAGGGGTCCAATGAGCAGTTCTTC. Translated, it gives CASSESGEGSNEQFF.

The V call is TRBV12-2, the J call TRBJ2-4; TRBD1 reflects the table's D call only, with no check against the DNA. TRBV12-2 is recorded as a pseudogene. The CDR3 covers 17 residues. The chain's CDR3 is CASRFLPYGTVKNIQYF. The CDR3 bases are TGTGCAAGTCGTTTTCTACCCTACGGGACAGTTAAAAACATTCAGTACTTC.

This clone was seen only once. The chain carries TRBV5-1 and TRBJ2-3; 7 nucleotides agree with TRBD1. Per germline, CDR1 SGHRS and CDR2 YFSETQ. V dropped 4 bases and J dropped 2; count of bases not matched to a gene: 4. This CDR3 is 14 amino acids long. Here the CDR3 DNA reads TGCGCCAGCAGCCCGGGACAGACCACAGATACGCAGTATTTT. Its translation: CASSPGQTTDTQYF. The complete variable domain, with remaining parts taken from reference TRBV5-1 and TRBJ2-3, reads KAGVTQTPRYLIKTRGQQVTLSCSPISGHRSVSWYQQTPGQGLQFLFEYFSETQRNKGNFPGRFSGRQFSNSRSEMNVSTLELGDSALYLCASSPGQTTDTQYFGPGTRLTVL.

The chain recombines TRBV18 with TRBJ2-6, with TRBD1 as a possible D gene (5 bases). The germline V gene has CDR1 KGHSH and CDR2 LQKENI. The CDR3 contains 17 residues. Deletions cut 5 bases from V and 7 bases from J, with 21 bases between. CDR3 in DNA: TGTGCCAGCTCAGCCAATCTCAGGGTAGGTGGTGCCAACGTCCTGACTTTC. Translated: CASSANLRVGGANVLTF.

The rearrangement links TRBV6-6 to TRBJ1-6, with 9 bases identical to TRBD1. The CDR3 totals 13 residues. With V trimmed by 7 bases and J by 7 bases, 2 bases remained unmatched. Germline loops: CDR1 MNHNY, CDR2 SVGAGI (reference sequence). DNA for the CDR3: TGTGCCAGCACCGGGACAGGGAATTCACCCCTCCACTTT. Translating gives CASTGTGNSPLHF.

The chain employs TRBV7-8 and TRBJ1-1; no definite D call. The CDR3 is 13 amino acids. The germline V and J ends were trimmed by 1 base and 1 base, with 4 bases remaining between them. CDR1 and CDR2 (germline): SGHVS, FQNEAQ. In DNA, the CDR3 is TGTGCCAGCAGCTTAGTCCAGAACACTGAAGCTTTCTTT. Translating it yields CASSLVQNTEAFF.

J is TRBJ2-2 and V is TRBV6-1, with 9 bases fitting TRBD1. Losses at the gene ends were 4 bases for V and 4 bases for J; bases not matched to a gene: 10. CDR3 length equals 17 residues. Per the germline V gene, CDR1 is MNHNS and CDR2 is SASEGT. The CDR3 region is CASSVRDRVGPTGELFF. Written as DNA, the CDR3 is TGTGCCAGCAGTGTACGGGACAGGGTAGGTCCCACCGGGGAGCTGTTTTTT.